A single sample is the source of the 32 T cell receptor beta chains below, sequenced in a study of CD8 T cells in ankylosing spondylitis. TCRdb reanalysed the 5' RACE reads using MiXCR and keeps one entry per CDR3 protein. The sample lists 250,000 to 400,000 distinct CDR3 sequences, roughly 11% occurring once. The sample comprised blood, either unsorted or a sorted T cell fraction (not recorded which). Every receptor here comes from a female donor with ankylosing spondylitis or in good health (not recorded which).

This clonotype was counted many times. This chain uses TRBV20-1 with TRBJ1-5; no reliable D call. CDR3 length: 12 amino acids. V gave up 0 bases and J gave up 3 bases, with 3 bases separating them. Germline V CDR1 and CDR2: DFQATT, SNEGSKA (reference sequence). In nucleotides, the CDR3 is TGCAGTGCTAGAGACACCAATCAGCCCCAGCATTTT. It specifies CSARDTNQPQHF.

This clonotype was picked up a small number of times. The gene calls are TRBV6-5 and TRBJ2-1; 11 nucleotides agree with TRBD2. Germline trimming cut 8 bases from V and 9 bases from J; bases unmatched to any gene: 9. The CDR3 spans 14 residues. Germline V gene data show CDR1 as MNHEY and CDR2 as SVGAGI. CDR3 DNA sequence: TGTGCCAGCCGAGTTAGCGGGAGGGTCGGTGAGCAGTTCTTC. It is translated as CASRVSGRVGEQFF.

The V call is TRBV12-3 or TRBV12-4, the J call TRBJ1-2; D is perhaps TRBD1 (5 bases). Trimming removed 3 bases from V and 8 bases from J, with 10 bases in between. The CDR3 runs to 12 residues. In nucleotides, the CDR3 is TGTGCCAGCAGTTTGGTCGGGGCCGGCTACACCTTC. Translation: CASSLVGAGYTF.

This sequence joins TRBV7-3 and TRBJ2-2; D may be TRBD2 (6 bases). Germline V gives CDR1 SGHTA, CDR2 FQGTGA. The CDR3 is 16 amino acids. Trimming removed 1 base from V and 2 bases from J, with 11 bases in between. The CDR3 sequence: CASSLNGGRNTGELFF. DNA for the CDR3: TGTGCCAGCAGCTTAAACGGGGGTCGTAACACCGGGGAGCTGTTTTTT.

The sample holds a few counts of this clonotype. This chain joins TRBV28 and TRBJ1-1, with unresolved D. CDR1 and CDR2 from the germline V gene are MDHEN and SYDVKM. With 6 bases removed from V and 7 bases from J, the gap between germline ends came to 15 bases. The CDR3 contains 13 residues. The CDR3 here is CASRNTGRREAFF. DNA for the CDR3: TGTGCCAGCAGAAATACGGGTCGCCGTGAAGCTTTCTTT.

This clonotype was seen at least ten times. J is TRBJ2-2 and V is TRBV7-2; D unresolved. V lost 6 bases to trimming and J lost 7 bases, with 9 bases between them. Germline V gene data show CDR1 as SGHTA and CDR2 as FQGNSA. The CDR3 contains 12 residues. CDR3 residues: CASSGFGGELFF. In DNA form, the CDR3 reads TGTGCCAGCAGTGGGTTTGGCGGGGAGCTGTTTTTT.

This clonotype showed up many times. The CDR3 loop is CSARDGPGYLDTEAFF. In DNA, the CDR3 is TGCAGTGCTAGAGATGGCCCAGGGTATTTGGACACTGAAGCTTTCTTT. The chain employs TRBV20-1 and TRBJ1-1; D perhaps matches TRBD1 (5 bases). There are 16 residues in the CDR3. Per the germline V gene, CDR1 is DFQATT and CDR2 is SNEGSKA (reference sequence). Trimming cost V 0 bases and J 3 bases, with 17 bases left between them.

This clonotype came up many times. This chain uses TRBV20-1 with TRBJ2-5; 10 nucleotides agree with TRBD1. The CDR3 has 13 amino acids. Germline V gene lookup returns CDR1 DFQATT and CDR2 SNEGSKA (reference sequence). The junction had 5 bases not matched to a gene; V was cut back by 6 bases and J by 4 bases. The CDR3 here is CSAETGGLETQYF. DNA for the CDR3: TGCAGTGCAGAGACAGGGGGCCTAGAGACCCAGTACTTC.

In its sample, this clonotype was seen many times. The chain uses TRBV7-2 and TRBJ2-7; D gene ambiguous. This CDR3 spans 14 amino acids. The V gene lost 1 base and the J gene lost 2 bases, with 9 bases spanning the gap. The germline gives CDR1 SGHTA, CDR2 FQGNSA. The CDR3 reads CASSLEPLTYEQYF. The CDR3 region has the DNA TGTGCCAGCAGCTTAGAGCCCCTTACCTACGAGCAGTACTTC.

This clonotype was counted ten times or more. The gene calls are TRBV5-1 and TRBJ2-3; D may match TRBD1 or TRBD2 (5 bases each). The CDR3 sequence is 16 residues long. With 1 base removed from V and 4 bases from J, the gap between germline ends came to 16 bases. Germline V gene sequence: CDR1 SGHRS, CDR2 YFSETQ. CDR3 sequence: CASSLTRGRGADTQYF. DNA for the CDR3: TGCGCCAGCAGCTTGACGAGGGGTAGGGGAGCAGATACGCAGTATTTT.

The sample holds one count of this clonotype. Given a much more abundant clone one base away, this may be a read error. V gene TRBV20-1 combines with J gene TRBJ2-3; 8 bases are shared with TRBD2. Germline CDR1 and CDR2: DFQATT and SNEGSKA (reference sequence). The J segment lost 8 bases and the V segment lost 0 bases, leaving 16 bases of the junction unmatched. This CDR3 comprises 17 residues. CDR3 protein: CSARDPKLAVNPGTQYF. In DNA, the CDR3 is TGCAGTGCTAGAGATCCAAAACTAGCGGTCAATCCGGGTACGCAGTATTTT.

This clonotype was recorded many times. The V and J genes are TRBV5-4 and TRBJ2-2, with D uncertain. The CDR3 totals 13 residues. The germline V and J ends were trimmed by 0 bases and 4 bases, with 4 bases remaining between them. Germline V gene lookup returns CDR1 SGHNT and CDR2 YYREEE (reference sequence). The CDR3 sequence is CASSLGITGELFF. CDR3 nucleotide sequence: TGTGCCAGCAGCTTGGGGATCACCGGGGAGCTGTTTTTT.

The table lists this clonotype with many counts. CDR3 DNA sequence: TGCAGTGCTCGACTAGTATCTGCCGCCGGGGAGCTGTTTTTT. The encoded protein is CSARLVSAAGELFF. The rearrangement joins TRBV20-1 to TRBJ2-2; D possibly corresponds to TRBD2 (6 bases). V was clipped by 5 bases and J by 6 bases, with 16 bases between them. Germline loops: CDR1 DFQATT, CDR2 SNEGSKA (reference sequence). The length of the CDR3 is 14 residues.

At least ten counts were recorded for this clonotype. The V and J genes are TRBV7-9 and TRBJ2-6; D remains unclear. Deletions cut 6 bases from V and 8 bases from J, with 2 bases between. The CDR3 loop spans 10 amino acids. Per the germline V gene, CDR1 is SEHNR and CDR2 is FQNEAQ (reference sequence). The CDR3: CASRTNVLTF. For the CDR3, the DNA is TGTGCCAGCAGGACCAACGTCCTGACTTTC.

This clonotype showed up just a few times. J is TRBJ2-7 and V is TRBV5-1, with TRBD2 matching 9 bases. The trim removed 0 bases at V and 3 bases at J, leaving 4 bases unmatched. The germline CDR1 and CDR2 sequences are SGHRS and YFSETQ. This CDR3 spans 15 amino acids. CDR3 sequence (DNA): TGCGCCAGCAGCTTGGATGGCGGGAGGGACTACGAGCAGTACTTC. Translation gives CASSLDGGRDYEQYF.

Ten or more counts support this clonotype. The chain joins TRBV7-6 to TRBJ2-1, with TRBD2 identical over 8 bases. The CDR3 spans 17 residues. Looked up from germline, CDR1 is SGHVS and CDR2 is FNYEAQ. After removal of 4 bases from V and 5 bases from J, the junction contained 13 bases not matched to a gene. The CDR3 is CASSSLGAGLAHNEQFF. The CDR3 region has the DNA TGTGCCAGCAGCTCCCTGGGGGCAGGACTAGCCCACAATGAGCAGTTCTTC.

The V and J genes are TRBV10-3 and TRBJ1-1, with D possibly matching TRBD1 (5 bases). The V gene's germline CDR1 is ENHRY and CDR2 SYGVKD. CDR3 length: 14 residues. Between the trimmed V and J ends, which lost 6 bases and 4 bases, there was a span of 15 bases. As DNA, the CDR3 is TGTGCCATCAGGGGGGGGGAGGTGGCCACTGAAGCTTTCTTT. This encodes CAIRGGEVATEAFF.

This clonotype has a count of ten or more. The DNA of the CDR3 is TGTGCCAGCAGTCATACAGGGGATGGCTACGAGCAGTACTTC. Translating it yields CASSHTGDGYEQYF. The J gene is TRBJ2-7, the V gene TRBV12-3 or TRBV12-4; 7 positions agree with TRBD1. This CDR3 is built from 14 residues. J was trimmed by 3 bases and V by 5 bases; bases with no gene match: 7.

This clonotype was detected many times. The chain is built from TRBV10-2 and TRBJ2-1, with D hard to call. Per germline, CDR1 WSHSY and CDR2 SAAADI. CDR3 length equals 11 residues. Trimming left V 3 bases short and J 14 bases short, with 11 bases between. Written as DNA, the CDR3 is TGCGCCAGCAGTGACCCACTCAGAAAGTTCTTC. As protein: CASSDPLRKFF.

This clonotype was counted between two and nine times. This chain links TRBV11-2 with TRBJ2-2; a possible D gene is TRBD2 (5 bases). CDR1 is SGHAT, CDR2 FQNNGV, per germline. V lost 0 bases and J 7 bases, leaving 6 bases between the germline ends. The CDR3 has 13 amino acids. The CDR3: CASSLERVGELFF. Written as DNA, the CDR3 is TGTGCCAGCAGCTTAGAGAGGGTCGGGGAGCTGTTTTTT.

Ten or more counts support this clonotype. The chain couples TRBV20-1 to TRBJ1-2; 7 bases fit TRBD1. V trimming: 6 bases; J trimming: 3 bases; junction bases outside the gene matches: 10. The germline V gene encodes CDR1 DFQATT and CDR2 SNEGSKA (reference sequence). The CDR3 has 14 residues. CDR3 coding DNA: TGCAGTGCATTAACAGGGGCTAGGGACTATGGCTACACCTTC. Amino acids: CSALTGARDYGYTF.

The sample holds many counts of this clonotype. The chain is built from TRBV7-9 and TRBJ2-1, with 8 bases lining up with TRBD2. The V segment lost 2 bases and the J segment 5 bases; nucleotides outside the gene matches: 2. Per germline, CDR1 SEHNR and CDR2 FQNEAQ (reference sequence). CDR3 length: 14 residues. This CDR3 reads CASSLTGGDNEQFF. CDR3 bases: TGTGCCAGCAGCTTAACGGGGGGGGACAATGAGCAGTTCTTC.

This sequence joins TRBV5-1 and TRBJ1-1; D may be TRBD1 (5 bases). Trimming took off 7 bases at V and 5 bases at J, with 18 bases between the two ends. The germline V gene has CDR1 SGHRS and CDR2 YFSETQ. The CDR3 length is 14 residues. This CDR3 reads CASGRGGWGTEAFF. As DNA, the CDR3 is TGCGCCAGCGGCCGGGGGGGTTGGGGGACTGAAGCTTTCTTT.

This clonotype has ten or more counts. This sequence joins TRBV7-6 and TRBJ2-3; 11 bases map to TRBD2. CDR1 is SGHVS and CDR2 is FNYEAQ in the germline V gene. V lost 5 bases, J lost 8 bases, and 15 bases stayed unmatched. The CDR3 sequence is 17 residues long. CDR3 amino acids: CASSVKTSGATRVTQYF. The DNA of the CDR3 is TGTGCCAGCAGCGTTAAGACTAGCGGGGCTACTCGAGTTACGCAGTATTTT. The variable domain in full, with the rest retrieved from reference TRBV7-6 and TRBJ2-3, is GAGVSQSPRYKVTKRGQDVALRCDPISGHVSLYWYRQALGQGPEFLTYFNYEAQQDKSGLPNDRFSAERPEGSISTLTIQRTEQRDSAMYRCASSVKTSGATRVTQYFGPGTRLTVL.

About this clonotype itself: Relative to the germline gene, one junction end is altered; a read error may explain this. The CDR3 DNA sequence: TGTGCCTGCAGCCACCCTAGCGGGAGGGCCTCCTCCTACAATGAGCAGTTCTTC. Its translation: CACSHPSGRASSYNEQFF. The chain has TRBV3-1 and TRBJ2-1, with 12 bases matching TRBD2. Per the germline V gene, CDR1 is LGHDT and CDR2 is YNNKEL (reference sequence). The CDR3 loop spans 18 amino acids.

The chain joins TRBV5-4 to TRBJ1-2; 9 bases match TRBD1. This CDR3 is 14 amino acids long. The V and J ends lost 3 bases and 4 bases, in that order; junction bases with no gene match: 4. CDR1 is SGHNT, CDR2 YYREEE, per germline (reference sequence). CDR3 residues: CASSSTGGAYGYTF. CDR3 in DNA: TGTGCCAGCAGCTCAACAGGGGGCGCCTATGGCTACACCTTC.

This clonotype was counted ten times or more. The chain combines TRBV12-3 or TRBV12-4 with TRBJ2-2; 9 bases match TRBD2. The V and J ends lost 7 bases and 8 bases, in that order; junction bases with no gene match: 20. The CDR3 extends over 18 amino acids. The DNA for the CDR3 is TGTGCCAGCACTCCCAAAACGGTGATGGGACTAGCTGCGGGGGAGCTGTTTTTT. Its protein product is CASTPKTVMGLAAGELFF.

In DNA, the CDR3 is TGTGCCAGCAGTTTAGGGACTAGCGGGTATGCGCAGTTCTTC. Residues: CASSLGTSGYAQFF. The V call is TRBV27, the J call TRBJ2-1; 12 positions agree with TRBD2. Germline trimming cut 2 bases from V and 12 bases from J; bases unmatched to any gene: 5. The germline CDR1 and CDR2 sequences are MNHEY and SMNVEV (reference sequence). CDR3 length: 14 residues.

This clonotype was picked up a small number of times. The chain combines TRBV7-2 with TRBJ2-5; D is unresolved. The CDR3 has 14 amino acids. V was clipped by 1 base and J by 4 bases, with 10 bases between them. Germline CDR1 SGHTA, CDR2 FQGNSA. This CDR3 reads CASSLVLAAETQYF. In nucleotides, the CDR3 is TGTGCCAGCAGCTTAGTACTTGCAGCAGAGACCCAGTACTTC.

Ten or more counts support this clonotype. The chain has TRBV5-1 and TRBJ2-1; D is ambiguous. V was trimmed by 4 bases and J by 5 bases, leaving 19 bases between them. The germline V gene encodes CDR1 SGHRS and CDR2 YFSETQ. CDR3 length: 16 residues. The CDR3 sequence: CASSPRTVRLDNEQFF. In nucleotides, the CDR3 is TGCGCCAGCAGCCCCCGGACGGTAAGACTTGACAATGAGCAGTTCTTC. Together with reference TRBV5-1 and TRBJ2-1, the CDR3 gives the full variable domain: KAGVTQTPRYLIKTRGQQVTLSCSPISGHRSVSWYQQTPGQGLQFLFEYFSETQRNKGNFPGRFSGRQFSNSRSEMNVSTLELGDSALYLCASSPRTVRLDNEQFFGPGTRLTVL.

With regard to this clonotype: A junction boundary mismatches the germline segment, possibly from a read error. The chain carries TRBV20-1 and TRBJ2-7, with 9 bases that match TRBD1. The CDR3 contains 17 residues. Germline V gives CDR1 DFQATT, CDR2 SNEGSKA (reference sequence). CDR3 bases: TGCTGTGCTAGAGAGAGACCCGGGACAGGGATGGAGTACGAGCAGTACTTC. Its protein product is CCARERPGTGMEYEQYF.

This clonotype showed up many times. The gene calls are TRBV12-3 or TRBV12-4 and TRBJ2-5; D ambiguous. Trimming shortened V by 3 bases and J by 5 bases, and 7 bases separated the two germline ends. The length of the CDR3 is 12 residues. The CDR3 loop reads CASSFFIETQYF. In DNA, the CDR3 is TGTGCCAGCAGTTTCTTCATCGAGACCCAGTACTTC.